This entry lists 2 T cell receptor beta chains sequenced from one sample in a study of blood T cell repertoires in COVID-19. TCRdb's copy holds only in-frame clones and misses some; the assay was immunoSEQ multiplex PCR. The top ten hold over 0.7% of the sample, which has over 350,000 clones, roughly 90% seen once. The sequencing sample was made of PBMCs or T cells enriched from blood (not recorded which). The receptors shown here come from a woman between 40 and 50 years old who had been exposed to COVID-19.

The gene calls are TRBV28 and TRBJ2-5, with 9 nucleotides matching TRBD2. The V segment lost 4 bases and the J segment 8 bases; nucleotides outside the gene matches: 11. The length of the CDR3 is 15 residues. CDR1 and CDR2 (germline): MDHEN, SYDVKM. As DNA, the CDR3 is TGTGCCAGCAGTTCCGTTCTGGGCGGGAGGGGAACCCAGTACTTC. This gives the protein CASSSVLGGRGTQYF.

The CDR3 loop is CASSSLRGYEQYF. In nucleotides, the CDR3 is TGTGCCAGTAGTAGCCTGCGTGGCTACGAGCAGTACTTC. The chain couples TRBV19 to TRBJ2-7; no definite D call. From germline, CDR1 is LNHDA and CDR2 SQIVND (reference sequence). The CDR3 extends over 13 amino acids. The ends were cut back, 4 bases at V and 3 bases at J, with 10 bases in the middle.